A single sample gave rise to the 2 T cell receptor beta chains below, sequenced in a study of CD8+ T cells in alopecia areata. Sequencing used cDNA as its template, made by extracting RNA and reverse transcribing it. Measured with immunoSEQ multiplex PCR; TCRdb has only the in-frame clones, and not every one. The table lists 270,000 or so clones, about 62% of them singletons. Treatment indicated: oral pan-JAK inhibitor, 5-10 mg twice daily. Sequencing was performed on CD4+ T cells sorted from blood, taken at week 24, from a patient treated with tofacitinib. These receptors were obtained from a human donor with alopecia areata.

The chain employs TRBV5-1 and TRBJ2-1; D is unclear. V was pared by 0 bases and J by 7 bases, with 8 bases between. The CDR3 runs 13 residues. Per germline, CDR1 SGHRS and CDR2 YFSETQ. Here the CDR3 reads CASSLEGMNEQFF. The CDR3 nucleotides are TGCGCCAGCAGCTTGGAAGGGATGAATGAGCAGTTCTTC. Using reference TRBV5-1 and TRBJ2-1 for the parts outside the CDR3, the full variable domain is KAGVTQTPRYLIKTRGQQVTLSCSPISGHRSVSWYQQTPGQGLQFLFEYFSETQRNKGNFPGRFSGRQFSNSRSEMNVSTLELGDSALYLCASSLEGMNEQFFGPGTRLTVL.

The chain recombines TRBV18 with TRBJ2-2; tentative D call: TRBD1 (6 bases). With 4 bases removed from V and 1 base from J, the gap between germline ends came to 7 bases. The CDR3 is 14 residues long. The V gene's germline CDR1 is KGHSH and CDR2 LQKENI. DNA for the CDR3: TGTGCCAGCTCACAGGACAGGAACACCGGGGAGCTGTTTTTT. It specifies CASSQDRNTGELFF.